Included here is one T cell receptor (beta chain) sequence, with context. V lost 0 bases and J 9 bases, leaving 17 bases between the germline ends. There are 16 residues in the CDR3. Germline V gives CDR1 MNHEY, CDR2 SVGEGT. TCRdb re-called the reads with MiXCR, one entry per CDR3 protein. Among around 490,000 distinct CDR3 sequences, 26% were seen once, and the ten largest hold approximately 13%. The source of the sample is a study of T cell repertoires in cytomegalovirus infection. Specimen: PBMCs. This chain joins TRBV6-2 or TRBV6-3 and TRBJ2-2; the D is unclear. This receptor was obtained from a human donor in good health (CMV status not recorded). Some clones in this sample may be carry-over from other donors' samples. Here the CDR3 reads CASSYSIRPLTRELFF. As DNA, the CDR3 is TGTGCCAGCAGTTACTCGATCCGGCCCCTGACCAGGGAGCTGTTTTTT.